Below are 17 T cell receptor beta chains sequenced from a single sample in a study of radiotherapy plus CTLA-4 blockade in lung cancer. Repertoires were generated with immunoSEQ multiplex PCR, while TCRdb's copy carries only in-frame clones and drops some. The repertoire holds tens of thousands of clones, with around 74% as singletons. Sequenced material: peripheral blood, taken from a patient treated with radiotherapy plus ipilimumab. These receptors came from a human donor with non-small cell lung cancer that progressed on radiotherapy plus ipilimumab.

The genes are TRBV15 and TRBJ2-1; D perhaps matches TRBD2 (7 bases). V lost 3 bases to trimming and J lost 2 bases, with 11 bases between them. Per the germline V gene, CDR1 is LNHNV and CDR2 is YYDKDF (reference sequence). The CDR3 is made up of 15 amino acids. The CDR3 DNA reads as TGTGCCACCAGCAGGGGGGGGACAACCTACAATGAGCAGTTCTTC. Translated, it gives CATSRGGTTYNEQFF.

V and J are TRBV4-3 and TRBJ2-3, with D possibly being TRBD2 (5 bases). The germline V gene has CDR1 LGHNA and CDR2 YSLEER. V dropped 0 bases and J dropped 1 base, with 11 bases sitting between them. This CDR3 contains 16 residues. The CDR3 sequence is CASSQDNAGGTDTQYF. In nucleotides, the CDR3 is TGCGCCAGCAGCCAAGATAATGCCGGGGGCACAGATACGCAGTATTTT.

The CDR3 bases are TGCGCCAGCTCGAGAGGGACTGACTATGACCTTTACAATGAGCAGTTCTTC. This codes for CASSRGTDYDLYNEQFF. This chain links TRBV10-1 with TRBJ2-1; D might be TRBD2 (6 bases). V dropped 8 bases and J dropped 4 bases, with 24 bases sitting between them. Per the germline V gene, CDR1 is WNHNN and CDR2 is SYGVQD (reference sequence). The CDR3 consists of 17 residues.

The chain links TRBV30 to TRBJ2-5; unclear D gene. Germline assignment: CDR1 GTSNPN and CDR2 SVGIG (reference sequence). The CDR3 extends over 14 amino acids. Between the trimmed V and J ends, which lost 2 bases and 2 bases, there was a span of 12 bases. The CDR3 loop is CAWSPRQLQETQYF. The CDR3 DNA sequence: TGTGCCTGGAGTCCCAGGCAGCTTCAAGAGACCCAGTACTTC.

In the case of this clone: The junction departs from the called germline gene at one end, perhaps through a read error. The rearrangement joins TRBV6-1 to TRBJ1-2; 8 nucleotides align to TRBD1. The CDR3 is 12 residues long. Germline-derived CDR1 and CDR2 are MNHNS and SASEGT. CDR3 region: CASTSRDRPPFF. CDR3 in DNA: TGTGCCAGCACTAGCCGGGACAGGCCTCCCTTCTTC.

The rearrangement links TRBV6-5 to TRBJ1-6, with 8 bases matching TRBD1. The CDR3 runs to 15 residues. With 6 bases clipped from V and 5 bases from J, the junction kept 6 bases outside the gene matches. Germline-derived CDR1 and CDR2 are MNHEY and SVGAGI. The CDR3 nucleotides are TGTGCCAGCAGCCCGGACAGGGCCCATAATTCACCCCTCCACTTT. This translates into CASSPDRAHNSPLHF.

V gene TRBV6-5 combines with J gene TRBJ1-4; TRBD1 aligns across 8 bases. The CDR3 runs to 14 residues. Germline lookup yields CDR1 MNHEY and CDR2 SVGAGI. After removal of 6 bases from V and 4 bases from J, the junction contained 4 bases not matched to a gene. The CDR3 spells CASRRDRGNEKLFF. In DNA, the CDR3 is TGTGCCAGCAGACGAGACAGGGGTAATGAAAAACTGTTTTTT.

V gene TRBV4-2 combines with J gene TRBJ2-1; D is uncertain. The length of the CDR3 is 13 residues. CDR1 is LGHNA and CDR2 is YNFKEQ in the germline V gene. Trimming stripped 6 bases from V and 3 bases from J, with 9 bases between. DNA for the CDR3: TGTGCCAGCAGGGGCGATATCTACAATGAGCAGTTCTTC. Translation gives CASRGDIYNEQFF.

V and J are TRBV7-9 and TRBJ2-7; unclear D gene. Germline V gives CDR1 SEHNR, CDR2 FQNEAQ (reference sequence). V was cut by 0 bases and J by 0 bases, with 6 bases left in between. The CDR3 extends over 14 amino acids. CDR3 sequence: CASSLAGSSYEQYF. CDR3 nucleotides: TGTGCCAGCAGCTTAGCAGGGTCCTCCTACGAGCAGTACTTC.

CDR3 bases: TGTGCCAGCAGCTTGGCCTACAGGGCGGACTATGGCTACACCTTC. Translated: CASSLAYRADYGYTF. This chain uses TRBV5-5 with TRBJ1-2; TRBD1 is a possible D gene (6 bases). In germline, CDR1 is SGHKS, CDR2 YYEKEE (reference sequence). V lost 0 bases to trimming and J lost 3 bases, with 12 bases between them. This CDR3 spans 15 amino acids.

The J gene is TRBJ1-5, the V gene TRBV5-6; no firm D call. The length of the CDR3 is 15 residues. Germline V gene data show CDR1 as SGHDT and CDR2 as YYEEEE. Trimming removed 3 bases from V and 4 bases from J, with 14 bases in between. CDR3 DNA sequence: TGTGCCAGCAGCTCACTTACTGAAGGAAATCAGCCCCAGCATTTT. Translation: CASSSLTEGNQPQHF.

Written as DNA, the CDR3 is TGTGCCAGCTCTCCGACTAGCGCGGATTCAGATACGCAGTATTTT. As protein: CASSPTSADSDTQYF. The chain uses TRBV18 and TRBJ2-3; 8 bases match TRBD2. The germline V gene has CDR1 KGHSH and CDR2 LQKENI. The CDR3 is made up of 15 amino acids. V gave up 6 bases and J gave up 4 bases; unmatched junction bases: 9.

The J gene is TRBJ2-2, the V gene TRBV19; no firm D call. The CDR3 extends over 12 amino acids. Germline V gene sequence: CDR1 LNHDA, CDR2 SQIVND (reference sequence). Trimming stripped 3 bases from V and 6 bases from J, with 5 bases between. CDR3 nucleotide sequence: TGTGCCAGTAGTATCAGGCCCGGGGAGCTGTTTTTT. Translated, it gives CASSIRPGELFF.

The V and J genes are TRBV29-1 and TRBJ2-7, with 7 bases that match TRBD1. The CDR3 extends over 13 amino acids. V was pared by 6 bases and J by 5 bases, with 10 bases of the junction left unmatched. CDR1 SQVTM and CDR2 ANQGSEA come from the germline V gene. CDR3 coding DNA: TGCAGCGTCCGACAGGGTGTCACGAACGAGCAGTACTTC. Encoded protein: CSVRQGVTNEQYF.

The chain has TRBV9 and TRBJ2-7; 8 nucleotides agree with TRBD1. The V gene end was trimmed by 0 bases and the J gene end by 4 bases; junction bases not matched to a gene: 3. In germline, CDR1 is SGDLS, CDR2 YYNGEE. This CDR3 has 14 amino acids. The DNA for the CDR3 is TGTGCCAGCAGCGTAGAAGGACAGGGATACGAGCAGTACTTC. Its protein product is CASSVEGQGYEQYF.

The chain carries TRBV7-2 and TRBJ1-4, with a tentative D call TRBD1 (5 bases). The CDR3 extends over 15 amino acids. Trimming removed 3 bases at V and 5 bases at J, with 13 bases between. Per germline, CDR1 SGHTA and CDR2 FQGNSA. CDR3 sequence: CASSLAGTSNEKLFF. For the CDR3, the DNA is TGTGCCAGCAGCTTGGCCGGGACCAGCAATGAAAAACTGTTTTTT. Complete variable domain (other parts from reference TRBV7-2 and TRBJ1-4): GAGVSQSPSNKVTEKGKDVELRCDPISGHTALYWYRQSLGQGLEFLIYFQGNSAPDKSGLPSDRFSAERTGGSVSTLTIQRTQQEDSAVYLCASSLAGTSNEKLFFGSGTQLSVL.

This clone was counted between two and nine times. The rearrangement uses TRBV9 and TRBJ1-2; a possible D gene is TRBD1 (6 bases). The CDR3 sequence is 15 residues long. Deletions cut 1 base from V and 7 bases from J, with 17 bases between. CDR1 and CDR2 (germline): SGDLS, YYNGEE. CDR3 sequence: CASSVWAGADFGYTF. The CDR3 nucleotides are TGTGCCAGCAGCGTATGGGCAGGGGCAGACTTTGGCTACACCTTC.